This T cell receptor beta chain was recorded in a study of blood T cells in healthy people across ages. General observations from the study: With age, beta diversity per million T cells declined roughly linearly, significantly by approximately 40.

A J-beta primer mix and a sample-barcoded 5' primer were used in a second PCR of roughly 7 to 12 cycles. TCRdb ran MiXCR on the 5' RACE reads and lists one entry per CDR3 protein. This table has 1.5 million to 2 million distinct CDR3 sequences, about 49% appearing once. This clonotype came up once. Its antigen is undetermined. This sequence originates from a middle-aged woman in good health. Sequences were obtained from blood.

The CDR3 nucleotides are TGTGCCATCAGTAGACAGGGGGGCAATCAGCCCCAGCATTTT. It is translated as CAISRQGGNQPQHF. The chain has TRBV10-3 and TRBJ1-5, with 9 bases matching TRBD1. The CDR3 runs to 14 residues. The V and J ends lost 5 bases and 2 bases, in that order; junction bases with no gene match: 1. Germline V lookup: CDR1 ENHRY, CDR2 SYGVKD.